This section outlines one T cell receptor beta chain sequence together with its context. Its antigen is currently unknown. This CDR3 has 12 amino acids. The V gene's germline CDR1 is SGHRS and CDR2 YFSETQ. The V and J ends lost 4 bases and 0 bases respectively, with 4 bases between them. The data derive from a study of shared clonotypes between healthy human individuals. General study results and limits: Naive subsets typically showed greater estimated richness than memory subsets.

Clones were read by immunoSEQ multiplex PCR, and TCRdb kept only the in-frame ones, dropping some. This table has about 1.5 million clones, 95% to 99% appearing once. The receptor comes from a man in his thirties or forties in good health. The chain is built from TRBV5-1 and TRBJ2-5; no reliable D call. The source material was naive CD4+ T cells sorted from blood. Regarding subset: CD45RA+ positively selected. CDR3: CASSTDQETQYF. The CDR3, as DNA: TGCGCCAGCAGCACCGACCAAGAGACCCAGTACTTC.